Following are 5 T cell receptor beta chains from one sample sequenced in a study of blood T cells in healthy people across ages. A second roughly 7 to 11 cycle PCR used barcoded and J-beta primers. MiXCR, applied by TCRdb to the 5' RACE reads, yields one record per CDR3 protein. The table shows about a million distinct CDR3 sequences, with 35% to 40% occurring only once. The sequenced material came from blood. The receptor source for this set is a man younger than 35 in good health.

This clonotype was observed a few times. The J gene is TRBJ2-3, the V gene TRBV9; 8 bases are shared with TRBD2. The CDR3 extends over 16 amino acids. Per the germline V gene, CDR1 is SGDLS and CDR2 is YYNGEE. Losses at the gene ends were 2 bases for V and 3 bases for J; bases not matched to a gene: 8. The CDR3 is CASSVGGGLVTDTQYF. As DNA, the CDR3 is TGTGCCAGCAGCGTTGGTGGGGGACTAGTTACAGATACGCAGTATTTT.

The CDR3 spells CASSLDTGEGQPQHF. DNA of the CDR3: TGCGCCAGCAGCTTGGACACAGGGGAGGGTCAGCCCCAGCATTTT. The chain links TRBV5-1 to TRBJ1-5; TRBD1 matches at 7 bases. Germline assignment: CDR1 SGHRS and CDR2 YFSETQ. The CDR3 runs to 15 residues. V lost 0 bases, J lost 6 bases, and 6 bases stayed unmatched.

The J gene is TRBJ1-4, the V gene TRBV14; tentatively, D is TRBD1 (6 bases). V lost 4 bases to trimming and J lost 2 bases, with 11 bases between them. From germline, CDR1 is SGHDN and CDR2 FVKESK. CDR3 length: 15 amino acids. As DNA, the CDR3 is TGTGCCAGCAGCCTTAATAGGGGGACTAATGAAAAACTGTTTTTT. As protein: CASSLNRGTNEKLFF.

The chain combines TRBV7-2 with TRBJ2-1; 8 bases map to TRBD1. The CDR3 contains 15 residues. The V segment lost 2 bases and the J segment 10 bases; nucleotides outside the gene matches: 10. Germline V gene data show CDR1 as SGHTA and CDR2 as FQGNSA. This chain's CDR3 is CASSLPGQATEEQFF. The DNA for the CDR3 is TGTGCCAGCAGCTTACCGGGACAGGCCACGGAGGAGCAGTTCTTC.

This clonotype was seen only a few times. This sequence joins TRBV3-1 and TRBJ1-2; D perhaps matches TRBD1 (5 bases). This CDR3 comprises 14 residues. V lost 5 bases and J 3 bases, leaving 13 bases between the germline ends. Germline V gene lookup returns CDR1 LGHDT and CDR2 YNNKEL (reference sequence). The CDR3 is CASSGSGKDYGYTF. DNA for the CDR3: TGTGCCAGCAGCGGTTCAGGGAAGGACTATGGCTACACCTTC.